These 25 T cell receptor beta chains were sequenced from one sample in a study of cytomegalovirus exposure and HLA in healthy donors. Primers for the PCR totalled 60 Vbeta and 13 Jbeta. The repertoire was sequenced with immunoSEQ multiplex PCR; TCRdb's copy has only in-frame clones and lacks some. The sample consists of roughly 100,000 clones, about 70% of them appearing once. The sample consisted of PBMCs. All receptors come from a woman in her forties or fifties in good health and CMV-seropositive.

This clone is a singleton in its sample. In DNA, the CDR3 is TGTGCCAGCAGCCTAGAGAACTATGGCTACACCTTC. This gives the protein CASSLENYGYTF. The chain links TRBV5-4 to TRBJ1-2; no reliable D call. CDR1 and CDR2 from the germline V gene are SGHNT and YYREEE (reference sequence). This CDR3 region has 12 residues. V was trimmed by 4 bases and J by 2 bases, leaving 6 bases between them.

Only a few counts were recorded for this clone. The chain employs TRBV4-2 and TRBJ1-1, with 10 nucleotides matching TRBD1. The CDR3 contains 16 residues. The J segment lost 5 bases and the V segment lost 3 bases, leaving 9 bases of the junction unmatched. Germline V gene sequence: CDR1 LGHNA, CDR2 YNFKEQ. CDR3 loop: CASSQGDWTGGTEAFF. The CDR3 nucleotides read TGTGCCAGCAGCCAGGGTGACTGGACAGGGGGTACTGAAGCTTTCTTT.

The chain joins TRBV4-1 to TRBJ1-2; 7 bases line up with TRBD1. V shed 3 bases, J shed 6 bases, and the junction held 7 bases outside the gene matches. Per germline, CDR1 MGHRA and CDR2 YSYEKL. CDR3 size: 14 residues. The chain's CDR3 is CASSQTRGTDGYTF. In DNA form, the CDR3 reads TGCGCCAGCAGCCAGACCCGTGGGACAGATGGCTACACCTTC.

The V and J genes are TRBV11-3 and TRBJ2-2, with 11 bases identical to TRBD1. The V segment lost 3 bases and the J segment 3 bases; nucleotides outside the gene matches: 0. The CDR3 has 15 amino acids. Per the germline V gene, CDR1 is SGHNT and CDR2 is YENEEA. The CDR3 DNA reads TGTGCCAGCAGCTTGGGACAGGGGGACACCGGGGAGCTGTTTTTT. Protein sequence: CASSLGQGDTGELFF.

In nucleotides, the CDR3 is TGTGCCAGCCAGGGTGGGCGCTACGAGCAGTACTTC. Translated, it gives CASQGGRYEQYF. This rearrangement joins TRBV28 to TRBJ2-7; weak D call: TRBD1 (5 bases). Per germline, CDR1 MDHEN and CDR2 SYDVKM. The CDR3 loop spans 12 amino acids. V was trimmed by 8 bases and J by 3 bases, leaving 11 bases between them.

This CDR3 is CASSTGTGAPYEQYF. As DNA, the CDR3 is TGCGCCAGCAGCACGGGGACAGGGGCCCCCTACGAGCAGTACTTC. The genes are TRBV5-1 and TRBJ2-7; 10 nucleotides line up with TRBD1. The germline CDR1 and CDR2 sequences are SGHRS and YFSETQ. The CDR3 length is 15 residues. V lost 4 bases and J lost 2; bases outside the gene matches: 6.

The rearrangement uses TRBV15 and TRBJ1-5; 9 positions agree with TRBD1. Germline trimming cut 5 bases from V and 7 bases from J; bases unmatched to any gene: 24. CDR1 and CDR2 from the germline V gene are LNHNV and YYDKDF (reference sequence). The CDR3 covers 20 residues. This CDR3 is CATSGGQGSTRWVPSQPQHF. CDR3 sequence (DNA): TGTGCCACCAGCGGAGGACAGGGGTCTACGAGATGGGTCCCATCCCAGCCCCAGCATTTT.

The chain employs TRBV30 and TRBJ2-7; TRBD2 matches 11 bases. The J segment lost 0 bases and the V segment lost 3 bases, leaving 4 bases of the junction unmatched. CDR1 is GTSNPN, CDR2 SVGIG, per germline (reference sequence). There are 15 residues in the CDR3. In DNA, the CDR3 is TGTGCCTGGAGGAGACTAGCGGGAATCTCCTACGAGCAGTACTTC. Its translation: CAWRRLAGISYEQYF.

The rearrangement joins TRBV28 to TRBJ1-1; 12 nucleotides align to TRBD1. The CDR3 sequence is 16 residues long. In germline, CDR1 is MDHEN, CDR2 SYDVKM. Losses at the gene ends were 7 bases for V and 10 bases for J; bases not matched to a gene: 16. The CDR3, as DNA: TGTGCCAGCACCCTATCTGGGACAGGGGGCGGTTCGTTAGCTTTCTTT. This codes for CASTLSGTGGGSLAFF.

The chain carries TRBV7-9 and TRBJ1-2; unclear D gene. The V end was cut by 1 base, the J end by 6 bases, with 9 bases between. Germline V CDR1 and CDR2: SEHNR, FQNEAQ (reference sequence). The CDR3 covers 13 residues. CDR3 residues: CASSLEEYDGYTF. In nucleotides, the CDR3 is TGTGCCAGCAGCTTAGAGGAGTACGATGGCTACACCTTC.

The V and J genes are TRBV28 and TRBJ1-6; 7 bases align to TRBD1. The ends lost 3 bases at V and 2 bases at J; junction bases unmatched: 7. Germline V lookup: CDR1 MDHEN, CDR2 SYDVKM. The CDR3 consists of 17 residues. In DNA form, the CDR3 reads TGTGCCAGCAGTTTTACGACAGGGCTCACCTATAATTCACCCCTCCACTTT. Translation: CASSFTTGLTYNSPLHF.

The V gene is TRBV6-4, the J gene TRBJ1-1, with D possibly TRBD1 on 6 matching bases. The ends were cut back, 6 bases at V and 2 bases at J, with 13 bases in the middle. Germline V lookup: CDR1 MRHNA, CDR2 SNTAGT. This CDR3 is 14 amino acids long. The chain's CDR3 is CASRKDRLNTEAFF. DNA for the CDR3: TGTGCCAGCAGGAAGGACAGATTAAACACTGAAGCTTTCTTT.

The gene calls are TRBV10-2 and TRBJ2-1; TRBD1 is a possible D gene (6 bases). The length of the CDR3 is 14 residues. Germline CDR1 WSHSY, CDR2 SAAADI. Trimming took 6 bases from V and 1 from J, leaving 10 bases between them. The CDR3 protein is CASRDRQSYNEQFF. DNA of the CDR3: TGCGCCAGCAGAGACAGGCAATCCTACAATGAGCAGTTCTTC.

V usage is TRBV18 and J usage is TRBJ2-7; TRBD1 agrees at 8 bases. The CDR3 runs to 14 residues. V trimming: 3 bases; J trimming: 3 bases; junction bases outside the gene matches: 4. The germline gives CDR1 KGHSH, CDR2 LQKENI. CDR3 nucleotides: TGTGCCAGCTCACCTTTCGGACAGGGCTACGAGCAGTACTTC. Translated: CASSPFGQGYEQYF. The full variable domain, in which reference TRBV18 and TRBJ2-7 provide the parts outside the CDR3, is NAGVMQNPRHLVRRRGQEARLRCSPMKGHSHVYWYRQLPEEGLKFMVYLQKENIIDESGMPKERFSAEFPKEGPSILRIQQVVRGDSAAYFCASSPFGQGYEQYFGPGTRLTVT.

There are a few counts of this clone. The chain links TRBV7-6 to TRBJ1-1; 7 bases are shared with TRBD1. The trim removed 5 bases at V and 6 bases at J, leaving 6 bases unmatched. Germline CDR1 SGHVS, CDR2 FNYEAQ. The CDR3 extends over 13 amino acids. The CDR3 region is CASSRQGDAEAFF. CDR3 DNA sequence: TGTGCCAGCAGCAGACAGGGTGATGCTGAAGCTTTCTTT.

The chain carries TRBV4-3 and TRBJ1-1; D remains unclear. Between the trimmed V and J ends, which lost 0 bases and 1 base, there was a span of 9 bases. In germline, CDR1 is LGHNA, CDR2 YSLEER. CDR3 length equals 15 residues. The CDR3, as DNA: TGCGCCAGCAGCCAAGATAAGACTACGAACACTGAAGCTTTCTTT. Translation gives CASSQDKTTNTEAFF.

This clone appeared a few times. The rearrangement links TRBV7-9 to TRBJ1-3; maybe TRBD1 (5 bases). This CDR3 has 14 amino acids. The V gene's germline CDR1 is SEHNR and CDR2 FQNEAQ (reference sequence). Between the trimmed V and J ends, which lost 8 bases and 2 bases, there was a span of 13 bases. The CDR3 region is CASRPGDAGNTIYF. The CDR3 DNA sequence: TGTGCCAGCCGCCCGGGGGACGCTGGAAACACCATATATTTT.

The CDR3 region has the DNA TGTGCCAGCAGACCTGGACTAGCGGGGGGTCGTGCCTCCTACAATGAGCAGTTCTTC. It is translated as CASRPGLAGGRASYNEQFF. The chain combines TRBV7-9 with TRBJ2-1; 14 positions agree with TRBD2. This CDR3 region has 19 residues. Germline assignment: CDR1 SEHNR and CDR2 FQNEAQ (reference sequence). The V gene end was trimmed by 6 bases and the J gene end by 0 bases; junction bases not matched to a gene: 10.

DNA of the CDR3: TGTGCCAGCTCACTGAACCGGGATGAAGCTTTCTTT. Its protein is CASSLNRDEAFF. The chain has TRBV6-6 and TRBJ1-1; no clear D. Germline loops: CDR1 MNHNY, CDR2 SVGAGI (reference sequence). The CDR3 totals 12 residues. Trimming left V 8 bases short and J 7 bases short, with 14 bases between.

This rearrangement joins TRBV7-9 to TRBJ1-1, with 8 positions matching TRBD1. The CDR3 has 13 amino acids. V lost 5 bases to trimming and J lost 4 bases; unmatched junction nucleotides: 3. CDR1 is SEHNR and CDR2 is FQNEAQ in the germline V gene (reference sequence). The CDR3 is CASSLTGGTEAFF. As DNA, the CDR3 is TGTGCCAGCAGCCTAACAGGGGGCACTGAAGCTTTCTTT.

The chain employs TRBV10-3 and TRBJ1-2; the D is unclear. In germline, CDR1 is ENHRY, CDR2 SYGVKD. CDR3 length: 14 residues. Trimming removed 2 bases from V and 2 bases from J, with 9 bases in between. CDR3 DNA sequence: TGTGCCATCAGTGAGAAGGAGGTAAACTATGGCTACACCTTC. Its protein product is CAISEKEVNYGYTF.

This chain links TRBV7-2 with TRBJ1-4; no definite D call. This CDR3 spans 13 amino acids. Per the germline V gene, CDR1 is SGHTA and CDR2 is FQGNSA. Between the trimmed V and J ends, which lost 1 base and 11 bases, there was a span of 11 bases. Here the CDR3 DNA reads TGTGCCAGCAGCTTAGATGGGCCCCCTAAACTGTTTTTT. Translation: CASSLDGPPKLFF.

The CDR3 sequence is CASSLLTGELFF. Written as DNA, the CDR3 is TGTGCCAGCAGTCTCCTTACCGGGGAGCTGTTTTTT. The rearrangement links TRBV27 to TRBJ2-2; D gene unclear. Trimming left V 5 bases short and J 5 bases short, with 6 bases between. This CDR3 is 12 amino acids long. Germline lookup yields CDR1 MNHEY and CDR2 SMNVEV (reference sequence).

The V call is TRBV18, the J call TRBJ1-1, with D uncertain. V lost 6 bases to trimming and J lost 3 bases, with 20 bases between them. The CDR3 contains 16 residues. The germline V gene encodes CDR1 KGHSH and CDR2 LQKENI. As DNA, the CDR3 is TGTGCCAGCTCCGATCGCCATCCGACATTCGACACTGAAGCTTTCTTT. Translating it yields CASSDRHPTFDTEAFF.

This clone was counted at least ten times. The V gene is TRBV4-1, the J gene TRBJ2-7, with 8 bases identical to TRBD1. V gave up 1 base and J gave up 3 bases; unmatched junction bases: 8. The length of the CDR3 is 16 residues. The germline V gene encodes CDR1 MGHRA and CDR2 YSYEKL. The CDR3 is CASSQGTGTLVYEQYF. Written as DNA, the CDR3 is TGCGCCAGCAGCCAAGGGACAGGGACCCTCGTCTACGAGCAGTACTTC.